What follows describes a single T cell receptor beta chain. This entry comes from a study of blood T cell repertoires in COVID-19. Background on the study: Donors in the United States, Italy and Spain gave samples during acute or convalescent COVID-19. T cells, B-cell-depleted T cells, or PBMCs provided the cDNA or gDNA that served as material.

Per the original data handling: The assay estimated nucleated cells by amplifying reference gene primers. TCRdb's table, derived via immunoSEQ multiplex PCR, lists solely in-frame clones and lacks some. V, J and clone size reflect that table, while D and trimming were determined from the DNA. Among 200,000 to 250,000 clones, about 80% were seen once, and the ten largest hold 1.9%. This CDR3 contains 14 residues. V lost 2 bases and J lost 4, with 9 bases in between. Per the germline V gene, CDR1 is LNHDA and CDR2 is SQIVND (reference sequence). This receptor was obtained from a woman older than 75 with acute or convalescent COVID-19. The material sequenced was peripheral blood. V gene TRBV19 combines with J gene TRBJ1-5; TRBD1 is a possible D gene (5 bases). CDR3 protein: CASSIKGLNQPQHF. The CDR3 coding sequence is TGTGCCAGTAGTATAAAGGGGTTAAATCAGCCCCAGCATTTT.